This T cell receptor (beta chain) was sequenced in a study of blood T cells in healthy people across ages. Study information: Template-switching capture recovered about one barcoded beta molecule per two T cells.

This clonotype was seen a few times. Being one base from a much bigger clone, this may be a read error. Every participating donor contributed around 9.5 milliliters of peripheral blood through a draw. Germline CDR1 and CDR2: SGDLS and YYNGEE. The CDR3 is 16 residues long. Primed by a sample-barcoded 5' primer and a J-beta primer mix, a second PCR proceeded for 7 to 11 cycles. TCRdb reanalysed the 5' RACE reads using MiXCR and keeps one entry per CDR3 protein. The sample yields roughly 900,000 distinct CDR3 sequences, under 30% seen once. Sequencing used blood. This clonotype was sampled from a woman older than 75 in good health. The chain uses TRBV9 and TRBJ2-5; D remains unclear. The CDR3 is CASSVGPYLGQEAQYF. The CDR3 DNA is TGTGCCAGCAGCGTAGGCCCATATTTGGGCCAAGAGGCCCAGTACTTC.